This T cell receptor beta chain was obtained from a study of cytomegalovirus exposure and HLA in healthy donors (dated by TCRdb to the late 2010s). For context, the study as a whole: In an earlier analysis of roughly 590 of the donors, about 260 Gb of sequence data and 117 million unique TCR beta sequences from 150 million to 200 million T cells were reported. A later analysis re-analyzed previously published TCR beta repertoires from about 730 donors and added high-resolution HLA genotyping to study TCR occurrence patterns. The study was designed to test whether signatures of past pathogen exposure could be identified by cataloging public T cell receptors. Donor age, sex, ethnicity and CMV serostatus were compiled alongside the repertoire data. In the later analysis, no new phenotypic data were used to find candidate immune exposures; instead, reliance was placed on TCR beta sequences and their occurrence across donors. The number of donors typed differed by locus, with about 629-630 for A, B, C, DRB1 and DQB1, roughly 520 for DQA1, 600 to 610 for DPA1, and 472 for DPB1. The study used immunosequencing to profile the T cell repertoires of under 700 subjects and linked those repertoires to cytomegalovirus serostatus. Along with the roughly 670-subject first cohort, a separate validation cohort of around 110 different subjects was used. All discovery cohort repertoires had been generated on a single sequencing platform. Class I and class II HLA loci were covered by the typing at four-digit resolution. Roughly five DR-DQ haplotypes were treated as single units for association and clustering because of strong linkage in the cohort. A later genetic analysis used genome-wide SNP genotypes for about 60% of the roughly 670 donors, treating that subset as a discovery cohort. In an earlier analysis of roughly 540 of the donors, high-throughput TCR beta sequencing was used to judge whether each TCR beta V gene segment behaved as functional or pseudogenic. Of the approximately 400 genotyped donors, roughly 80% fell in the genetic ancestry cluster associated with self-reported Caucasian donors. Roughly 290 gigabases of sequencing data and tens of millions of unique TCR sequences made up an early release that covered approximately 650 HLA-typed donors. To predict cytomegalovirus infection status, the study combined high-throughput TCR immunosequencing, statistical association of individual TCRs with disease status, and machine learning. Among under 450 genotyped donors of the cohort, an average of around 240,000 unique TCR beta nucleotide sequences were sequenced per donor, around 20% of them non-productive.

In total, about 650 healthy bone marrow donors made up the cohort. At the time of sampling, all cohort members were nominally healthy, though unrecorded immune exposures were likely present. The donor was CMV seropositive and belonged to the group of over 250 seropositive cohort members. A peripheral blood sample was provided by each donor, and peripheral blood mononuclear cells were used for TCR beta sequencing. Genomic DNA extraction from the blood cell samples was performed with the Qiagen DNeasy Blood Extraction Kit. The CDR3 starts with the cysteine, ends with the phenylalanine, and has 16 residues. The sequence is cut down to CDR3 DNA, 48 bases in frame from base 1. The germline V gene gives CDR1 as SGHRS and CDR2 as YFSETQ. Study-wide conclusions, independent of this receptor: A later genetic analysis reported fewer N-insertions in productive TCRs among donors in an Asian-associated ancestry cluster than the roughly 650-donor mean. V-gene and J-gene trimming of TCR beta chains was associated with a missense DCLRE1C variant in a later genetic analysis, and the association was replicated in an independent cohort. Some IMGT-functional V segments, including TRBV6-2 and TRBV6-3, could not be distinguished by the 87-base-pair reads and were therefore excluded. Presence/absence analyses assumed roughly uniform sequencing depth across donors, an assumption that may not hold. The classifier was reported to diagnose cytomegalovirus status with high specificity and sensitivity in both the original and validation cohorts. In an earlier analysis of approximately 600 of the donors, most TCR beta V segments were observed in productive rearrangements about 87% or about 30% of the time, broadly matching IMGT annotations. A further reported finding was that TCR beta sequences accurately predicted the HLA-A and HLA-B alleles for most subjects in the first cohort. In the study, 150 to 200 TCR beta chains were listed as associated with cytomegalovirus. In a later analysis, 15,000 to 20,000 TCR beta sequences were associated with specific HLA alleles at a false discovery rate of 0.05. According to the authors, the approach could potentially be generalized to other disease states and immunological phenotypes. According to a later analysis, TCR association rates differed among HLA loci, with DRB1 alleles showing the most associated TCRs and HLA-C alleles showing the fewest. Because counts were too low, roughly 17 rarely observed V segments, including chromosome 9 orphons, were left out of the earlier analysis of 587 of the donors. While some public TCRs were present in many individuals, most TCR sequences turned up only very rarely across donors. Several of the top co-occurrence clusters appeared to be linked to parvovirus B19, influenza, CMV and Epstein-Barr virus, according to a later analysis. CMV serostatus was the only immune exposure information available for the cohort. In vitro tests confirmed that a few of the cytomegalovirus-associated TCR beta chains recognize cytomegalovirus antigens. A group of highly shared sequence variants was considered likely to be a technical artifact of the sequencing pipeline. When HLA alleles, especially DR and DQ, strongly co-occurred, TCR associations were difficult to assign to individual alleles. Because HLA typing was unavailable for some donors at each locus, only the typed subset was used in association tests. Compared with equally common non-associated chains, HLA-associated TCR beta chains in a later analysis were more clonally expanded and had lower generation probabilities. The cohort was sequenced for TCR beta chains only, and without alpha or paired-chain data the features that could be detected were limited. In a later analysis, most CMV-associated TCR beta chains were found to appear HLA-restricted, with HLA associations seemingly driven largely by CMV exposure. Correlated functional status among segregating V segments might reflect linkage disequilibrium, but an unknown experimental factor could not be ruled out.

Library preparation was by the immunoSEQ multiplex PCR assay. The multiplex PCR relied on a mix of 60 forward primers for TCR Vbeta segments and 13 reverse primers for TCR Jbeta segments. The CDR3 region of rearranged TCR beta genes was amplified from genomic DNA with a multiplex PCR assay. Amplified TCR beta libraries were sequenced as 87-base-pair reads on the Illumina HiSeq System. The study's processing was this. Across the roughly 670 repertoires, a later analysis counted 75 million to 90 million unique TCR beta chains, 9.5 million to 13 million of which were shared by at least two donors. To remove PCR and sequencing errors, raw reads were error-corrected and collapsed into unique sequences using a nearest-neighbor algorithm that merged closely related sequences. V, D and J gene segments were assigned by aligning CDR3 sequences to IMGT reference sequences. Each retained sequence needed at least a six-nucleotide match to both a V gene segment and a J gene segment. A rearrangement was called productive if the CDR3 had no stop codons and remained in frame with V and J, and every other rearrangement was called non-productive. Following IMGT convention, CDR3 was defined as the stretch from the second conserved V-encoded cysteine to the conserved J-encoded phenylalanine. The earlier analysis of 587 of the donors excluded sequences that lacked an unambiguous match to a single V gene segment. In an earlier analysis of several hundred of the donors, V segments were called functional above 56.7% productive rearrangements and were called segregating when the between-donor standard deviation exceeded 5%. A statistical classification framework was developed to diagnose cytomegalovirus status using the catalog of TCR beta chain sequences. A later analysis assigned V and J genes by comparing TCR nucleotide sequences with IMGT/GENE-DB human TR gene sequences. A later analysis assigned CDR3 sequences and most-parsimonious VDJ recombination scenarios with the TCRdist pipeline. A later analysis defined each TCR beta chain by its CDR3 amino acid sequence plus V-gene family, and excluded reads lacking a unique V-gene family. In a later analysis, several hundred highly shared, low-generation-probability nucleotide sequences were removed to address suspected cross-contamination and a sequencing artifact. In a later analysis, a clonal expansion index for each public chain was calculated from normalized within-repertoire ranks of inferred template counts. A later analysis computed generation probabilities with a VDJ recombination model fitted to out-of-frame rearrangements, and checked the results against IGoR. In a later analysis, TCR-TCR, TCR-HLA and TCR-CMV co-occurrence was scored with hypergeometric tests, and a repertoire-size bias correction was applied to TCR pairs. False discovery rates were estimated in a later analysis by permuting HLA or CMV assignments 20 times. A later analysis grouped co-occurring TCRs with DBSCAN, adding TCRdist sequence similarity when clustering within HLA-allele-positive subsets. Repertoires with fewer than 30,000 or more than 120,000 public chains, plus five repertoires with anomalous nucleotide sharing, were excluded from co-occurrence clustering. The immuneACCESS repertoire file appears here via TCRdb, limited to in-frame rearrangements. These files lack a portion of the clones; in checked studies, under half of the deficit traces to unresolved V genes, and the cause of the others is not known. That table is the source of V, J and clone size, and D and trimming were worked out from the DNA. The sample profile shows tens of thousands of clones; about 76% of them were found once. The top ten clones comprise over 12% of the sample.

Points on this clone: Its antigen remains unidentified. The junction departs from the called germline gene at one end, perhaps through a read error.

The sample taken for sequencing was PBMCs. The sequence was collected from a woman in her thirties or forties in good health and CMV-seropositive. The V and J segments used are TRBV5-1 and TRBJ1-5; TRBD1 matches 10 bases in the middle. The CDR3 has the sequence CASSLELTGGNQPQHF. The DNA sequence follows: TGCGCCAGCAGCTTGGAATTGACAGGGGGCAACCAGCCCCAGCATTTT.